This section outlines one T cell receptor beta chain sequence together with its context. The antigen is undetermined. A J-beta primer mix and a sample-barcoded 5' primer were used in a second PCR of about 7 to 12 cycles. TCRdb reprocessed the 5' RACE reads via MiXCR and lists one record per CDR3 protein. In the table there are about 1.8 million distinct CDR3 sequences, about 50% of which are singletons. These data come from a study of blood T cells in healthy people across ages. CDR3 length equals 13 residues. With 6 bases removed from V and 7 bases from J, the gap between germline ends came to 13 bases. The germline gives CDR1 SEHNR, CDR2 FQNEAQ (reference sequence). Study-wide findings and caveats: Estimated diversity that came from one million T cells was considered an underestimate.

In each sample, at least 6 million PBMCs were isolated. Sequenced: blood. The origin of this receptor is a woman aged 40 to 50 in good health. This chain joins TRBV7-9 and TRBJ2-1; possible D gene TRBD1, 6 bases. The chain's CDR3 is CASRPATGNEQFF. CDR3 sequence (DNA): TGTGCCAGCAGACCAGCTACAGGGAATGAGCAGTTCTTC.